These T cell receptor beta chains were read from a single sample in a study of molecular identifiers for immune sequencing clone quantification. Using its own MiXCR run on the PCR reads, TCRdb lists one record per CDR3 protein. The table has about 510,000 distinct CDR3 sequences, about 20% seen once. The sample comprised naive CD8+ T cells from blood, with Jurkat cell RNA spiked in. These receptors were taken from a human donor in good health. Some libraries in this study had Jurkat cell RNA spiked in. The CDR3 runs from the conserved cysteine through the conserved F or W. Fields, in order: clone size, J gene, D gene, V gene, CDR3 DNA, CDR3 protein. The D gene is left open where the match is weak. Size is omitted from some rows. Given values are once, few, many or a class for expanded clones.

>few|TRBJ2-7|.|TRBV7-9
TGTGCCAGCAGCCCAGCAGTCTACGAGCAGTACTTC
CASSPAVYEQYF
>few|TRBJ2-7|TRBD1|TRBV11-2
TGTGCCAGCAGCGTCGACAGGGGCGCATTGTACGAGCAGTACTTC
CASSVDRGALYEQYF
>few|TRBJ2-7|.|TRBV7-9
TGTGCCAGCAGCCTCTTGGGAGTGGACGAGCAGTACTTC
CASSLLGVDEQYF
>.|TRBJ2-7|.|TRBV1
TGCACCAGCAGCCAAGACTCCAGGGGAGGGGACGAGCAGTACTTC
CTSSQDSRGGDEQYF
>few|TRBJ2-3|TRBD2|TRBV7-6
TGTGCCAGCAGCCCGGGACTAGCGGGGGGGCCGGGCGGCCCAGATACGCAGTATTTT
CASSPGLAGGPGGPDTQYF
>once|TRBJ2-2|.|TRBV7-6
TGTGCCAGCAGCTTAGCGCAAGCCGGGGAGCTGGTTTTT
CASSLAQAGELVF
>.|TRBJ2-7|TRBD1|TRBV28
TGTGCCAGCAGTTCGACGGACAGGGGTGTAGCCTACGAGCAGTACTTC
CASSSTDRGVAYEQYF
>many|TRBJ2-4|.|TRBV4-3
TGCGCCAGCAGCCAAGTCTACAGTGATGCCAAAAACATTCAGTACTTC
CASSQVYSDAKNIQYF
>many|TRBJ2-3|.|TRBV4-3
TGCGCCAGCAGCCAAGATCTGGACCGCTTTGATACGCAGTATTTT
CASSQDLDRFDTQYF
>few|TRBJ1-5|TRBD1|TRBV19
TGTGCCAGTAGTATTACAGGGGGGCTAGTGGTTCAGCCCCAGCATTTT
CASSITGGLVVQPQHF
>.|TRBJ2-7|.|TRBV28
TGTGCCAGCAGGGCAGGGGAGTTGGCCTACGAGCAGTACTTC
CASRAGELAYEQYF
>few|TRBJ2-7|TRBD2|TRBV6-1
TGTGCCAGCAACGGGGGACTAGCGGGGTCCTACGAGCAGTACTTC
CASNGGLAGSYEQYF
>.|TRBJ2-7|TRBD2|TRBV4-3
TGCGCCAGCAGCGAAGGACTAGCAATCTACGAGCAGTACTTC
CASSEGLAIYEQYF
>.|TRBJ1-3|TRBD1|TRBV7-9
TGTGCCAGCAGCTTACCCGCGACAGGGCTAGCAGGAAACACCATATATTTT
CASSLPATGLAGNTIYF
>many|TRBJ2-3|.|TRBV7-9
TGTGCCAGCAGCTTAGTGGCAGATACGCAGTATTTT
CASSLVADTQYF
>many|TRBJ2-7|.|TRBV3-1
TGTGCCAGCAGCCAAGAAGGGGCCGAGCAGTACTTC
CASSQEGAEQYF
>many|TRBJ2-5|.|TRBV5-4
TGTGCCAGCAGCAATGAGGCGCAGACCCAGTACTTC
CASSNEAQTQYF
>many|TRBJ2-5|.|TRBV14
TGTGCCAGCAGCCAAGTTACAGTCCAAGAGACCCAGTACTTC
CASSQVTVQETQYF
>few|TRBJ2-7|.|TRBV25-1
TGTGCCAGCAGTGAATCCGCCCTGTCCTACGAGCAGTACTTC
CASSESALSYEQYF
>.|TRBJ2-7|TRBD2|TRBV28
TGTGCCAGCGTCGTCGGGCTAGCGGGGAGCGAGCAGTACTTC
CASVVGLAGSEQYF
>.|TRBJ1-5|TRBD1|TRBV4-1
TGCGCCAGCAGCCAAGATGGGGGACAGGGTTATCAGCCCCAGCATTTT
CASSQDGGQGYQPQHF
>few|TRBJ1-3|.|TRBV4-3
TGCGCCAGCAGCCAAGCCCGGGGCCCTGGAAACACCATATATTTT
CASSQARGPGNTIYF
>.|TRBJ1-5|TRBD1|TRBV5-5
TGTGCCAGCAGCGCAGGGACAGTTAGCAATCAGCCCCAGCATTTT
CASSAGTVSNQPQHF
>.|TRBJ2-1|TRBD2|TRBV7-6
TGTGCCAGCAGCTTTAGCGGGGGGGTCAATGAGCAGTTCTTC
CASSFSGGVNEQFF
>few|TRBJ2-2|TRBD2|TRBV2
TGTGCCAGCACAGGGGAAGGAACTAGCGGACTGAACACCGGGGAGCTGTTTTTT
CASTGEGTSGLNTGELFF
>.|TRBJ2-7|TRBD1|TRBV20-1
TGCAGTGCTAGCCATCCCGTTATAGACAGGGGGGGTTACGAGCAGTACTTC
CSASHPVIDRGGYEQYF
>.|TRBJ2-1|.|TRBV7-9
TGTGCCAGCAGCAGCGATTGCAATGAGCAGTTCTTC
CASSSDCNEQFF
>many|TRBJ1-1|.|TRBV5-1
TGCGCCAGCAGACTCGATATACTGAACACTGAAGCTTTCTTT
CASRLDILNTEAFF
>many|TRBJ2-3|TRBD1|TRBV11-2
TGTGCCAGCAGCTTAGAGGACAGGGTCGGCACAGATACGCAGTATTTT
CASSLEDRVGTDTQYF
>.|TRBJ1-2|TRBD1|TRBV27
TGTGCCAGCGCTCCCGGTCCCATTGTGGGGACAGGGCCCGCGGGCCATGGCTACACCTTC
CASAPGPIVGTGPAGHGYTF
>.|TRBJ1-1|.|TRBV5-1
TGCGCCAACAGGATAGGGAACACTGAAGCTTTCTTT
CANRIGNTEAFF
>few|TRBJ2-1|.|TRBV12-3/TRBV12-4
TGTGCCAGTAGTTTTCAGGGCCTCTCCTACAATGAGCAGTTCTTC
CASSFQGLSYNEQFF
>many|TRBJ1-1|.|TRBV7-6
TGTGCCAGCAGCTTAGTGATGGGATTGTACACTGAAGCTTTCTTT
CASSLVMGLYTEAFF
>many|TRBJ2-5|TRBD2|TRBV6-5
TGTGCCAGCAGTTCTTTAGCGGGGAGCCAAGAGACCCAGTACTTC
CASSSLAGSQETQYF
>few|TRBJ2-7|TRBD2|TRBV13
TGTGCCAGCAGCGCCGAACCGGGACTAGCATCCTACGAGCAGTACTTC
CASSAEPGLASYEQYF
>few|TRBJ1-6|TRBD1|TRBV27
TGTGCCAGCAGCCCCATCGGGACAGAAAATTCACCCCTCCACTTT
CASSPIGTENSPLHF
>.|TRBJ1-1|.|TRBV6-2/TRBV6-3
TGTGCCAGCAGTTACGCGAGCGGGACATCCGAAGCTTTCTTT
CASSYASGTSEAFF
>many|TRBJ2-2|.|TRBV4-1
TGCGCCAGCAGCCAAGAACTATTGGATTCGCTCACCGGGGAGCTGTTTTTT
CASSQELLDSLTGELFF
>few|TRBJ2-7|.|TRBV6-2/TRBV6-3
TGTGCCAGCAGTTACTCGTTGCGGCACAGCCCCTACGAGCAGTACTTC
CASSYSLRHSPYEQYF
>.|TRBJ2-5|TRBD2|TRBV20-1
TGCAGTGCTAGTCGCGGGCGGGGGGGCTTCCAAGAGACCCAGTACTTC
CSASRGRGGFQETQYF
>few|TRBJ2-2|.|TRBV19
TGTGCCAGTAGTATAGATCTCCAAATCACCGGGGAGCTGTTTTTT
CASSIDLQITGELFF
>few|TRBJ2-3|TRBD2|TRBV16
TGTGCCAGCAGCCAACTCAAAGCGGGAGACTTAAATACGCAGTATTTT
CASSQLKAGDLNTQYF
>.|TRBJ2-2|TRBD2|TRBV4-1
TGCGCCAGCAGGGAGGAGCGGGGGGGAACCGGGGAGCTGTTTTTT
CASREERGGTGELFF
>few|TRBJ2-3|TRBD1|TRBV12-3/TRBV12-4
TGTGCCAGCAGTGACAGGGGTGCAAATACGCAGTATTTT
CASSDRGANTQYF